What follows are 18 T cell receptor beta chains derived from one specimen sequenced in a study of T cell repertoires in cytomegalovirus infection. TCRdb re-analysed the reads in MiXCR, keeping a single row per CDR3 protein. This sample has around 100,000 distinct CDR3 sequences, with about 17% found just once. Sequencing input: PBMCs. The receptors come from a human donor in good health (CMV status not recorded). Some clones in this sample may be carry-over from other donors' samples.

The chain links TRBV19 to TRBJ1-6; TRBD1 might be the D (5 bases). The germline V gene has CDR1 LNHDA and CDR2 SQIVND (reference sequence). The CDR3 totals 14 residues. V gave up 3 bases and J gave up 7 bases, with 10 bases separating them. Written as DNA, the CDR3 is TGTGCCAGTAGTATCAGGGAAAGCAATTCACCCCTCCACTTT. Protein product: CASSIRESNSPLHF.

The sample holds many counts of this clonotype. The chain recombines TRBV7-3 with TRBJ1-2; D unclear. This CDR3 comprises 19 residues. The germline gives CDR1 SGHTA, CDR2 FQGTGA. Trimming stripped 5 bases from V and 1 base from J, with 26 bases between. The CDR3 region has the DNA TGTGCCAGCAGCCGCATACAAGGACCCAGGAACCTTCTTAACTATGGCTACACCTTC. It encodes CASSRIQGPRNLLNYGYTF.

This clonotype was observed a few times. A junction boundary mismatches the germline segment, possibly from a read error. The V gene is TRBV6-6, the J gene TRBJ2-2; the D gene could be TRBD1 or TRBD2 (5 bases each). The CDR3 length is 15 residues. Germline CDR1 is MNHNY and CDR2 is SVGAGI (reference sequence). The CDR3 DNA is TGTGCCAGCAGCCCGGGACCCAGGAACACCGGGGAGCTGATTTTT. Protein: CASSPGPRNTGELIF.

The table lists this clonotype with many counts. J is TRBJ2-5 and V is TRBV14; possibly TRBD1 for D (6 bases). The V gene lost 1 base and the J gene lost 6 bases, with 12 bases spanning the gap. The CDR3 length is 14 residues. CDR1 and CDR2 (germline): SGHDN, FVKESK. The CDR3, as DNA: TGTGCCAGCAGCCAAGGGGGGCCGAGAAAGACCCAGTACTTC. Residues: CASSQGGPRKTQYF.

This clonotype was observed many times. The junction shows a germline mismatch at one end, possibly a read error. The chain employs TRBV7-2 and TRBJ2-1; TRBD1 is a possible D gene (6 bases). The CDR3 length is 13 residues. CDR1 is SGHTA, CDR2 FQGNSA, per germline. The CDR3 loop is CASSLTTPGTTLF. CDR3 nucleotide sequence: TGTGCCAGCAGCCTAACGACACCCGGGACAACCTTGTTC.

This clonotype was seen a handful of times. The gene calls are TRBV20-1 and TRBJ2-7; 10 bases align to TRBD2. Germline lookup yields CDR1 DFQATT and CDR2 SNEGSKA (reference sequence). The CDR3 totals 15 residues. V gave up 0 bases and J gave up 3 bases; unmatched junction bases: 5. CDR3 coding DNA: TGCAGTGCTAGAGATCGTACTAGCGGGGTCTACGAGCAGTACTTC. This codes for CSARDRTSGVYEQYF.

This clonotype has just a few counts. The chain combines TRBV3-1 with TRBJ1-6; D unresolved. In germline, CDR1 is LGHDT, CDR2 YNNKEL (reference sequence). The CDR3 has 13 amino acids. V gave up 5 bases and J gave up 8 bases, with 10 bases separating them. The CDR3 is CASSARRDSPLHF. DNA for the CDR3: TGTGCCAGCAGCGCGCGACGCGATTCACCCCTCCACTTT.

This clonotype was seen repeatedly, ten times or more. The chain employs TRBV7-3 and TRBJ2-2; D unresolved. Trimming took off 2 bases at V and 11 bases at J, with 18 bases between the two ends. The CDR3 consists of 15 residues. Germline V CDR1 and CDR2: SGHTA, FQGTGA. DNA of the CDR3: TGTGCCAGCAGCTTACGCCCGGACCCAGCGATAGAGCTGTTTTTT. Its translation is CASSLRPDPAIELFF.

This clonotype has ten or more counts. This chain joins TRBV4-2 and TRBJ2-3; unclear D gene. The germline CDR1 and CDR2 sequences are LGHNA and YNFKEQ. The CDR3 has 14 amino acids. Trimming removed 0 bases at V and 0 bases at J, with 4 bases between. The CDR3 is CASSQEKSTDTQYF. For the CDR3, the DNA is TGTGCCAGCAGCCAAGAAAAAAGCACAGATACGCAGTATTTT.

The chain recombines TRBV20-1 with TRBJ2-7, with D perhaps TRBD2 (8 bases). With 3 bases removed from V and 5 bases from J, the gap between germline ends came to 20 bases. Germline CDR1 reads DFQATT; CDR2 reads SNEGSKA (reference sequence). The length of the CDR3 is 15 residues. The DNA of the CDR3 is TGCAGTGCTAGGAGGGGGCCCGGGGGGGCCAACGAGCAGTACTTC. Translated: CSARRGPGGANEQYF.

V gene TRBV28 combines with J gene TRBJ2-3; D possibly matches TRBD1 or TRBD2 (5 bases each). There are 16 residues in the CDR3. The V gene lost 7 bases and the J gene lost 5 bases, with 22 bases spanning the gap. Germline CDR1 reads MDHEN; CDR2 reads SYDVKM. The CDR3: CASTHGATEQLDTQYF. In DNA, the CDR3 is TGTGCCAGCACCCACGGGGCCACGGAACAATTAGATACGCAGTATTTT.

The table lists this clonotype with many counts. The chain combines TRBV12-3 or TRBV12-4 with TRBJ1-1, with 11 bases aligning to TRBD1. This CDR3 has 15 amino acids. With 3 bases clipped from V and 6 bases from J, the junction kept 6 bases outside the gene matches. CDR3 coding DNA: TGTGCCAGCAGTTTCGGGGACAGGGGGGTTTCTGAAGCTTTCTTT. Translated, it gives CASSFGDRGVSEAFF.

This clonotype was counted ten times or more. V and J are TRBV7-6 and TRBJ2-7, with D possibly being TRBD1 (6 bases). Germline V gene lookup returns CDR1 SGHVS and CDR2 FNYEAQ. The CDR3 is made up of 14 amino acids. Trimming left V 2 bases short and J 2 bases short, with 10 bases between. Here the CDR3 reads CASSLLGQTYEQYF. The CDR3 nucleotides read TGTGCCAGCAGCTTACTCGGACAGACCTACGAGCAGTACTTC.

Remarks on this clonotype: The germline gene is not matched at one end of the junction; a read error may be the cause. The chain combines TRBV15 with TRBJ2-3, with 13 bases lining up with TRBD2. This CDR3 region has 17 residues. The germline CDR1 and CDR2 sequences are LNHNV and YYDKDF (reference sequence). The CDR3, as DNA: TGTGTCACCAGCAGAGGTGGACTAGCGGGGGCCGGAGATACGCAGTATTTT. Its translation is CVTSRGGLAGAGDTQYF. Full variable domain (outside the CDR3, taken from reference TRBV15 and TRBJ2-3): DAMVIQNPRYQVTQFGKPVTLSCSQTLNHNVMYWYQQKSSQAPKLLFHYYDKDFNNEADTPDNFQSRRPNTSFCFLDIRSPGLGDTAMYLCVTSRGGLAGAGDTQYFGPGTRLTVL.

This clonotype was recorded many times. This chain joins TRBV7-2 and TRBJ1-1, with TRBD1 matching 11 bases. The ends lost 3 bases at V and 0 bases at J; junction bases unmatched: 6. This CDR3 region has 17 residues. Per the germline V gene, CDR1 is SGHTA and CDR2 is FQGNSA. As DNA, the CDR3 is TGTGCCAGCAGCTTGACGCGGGGACAGGGGGTGAACACTGAAGCTTTCTTT. Protein: CASSLTRGQGVNTEAFF.

This clonotype was observed at least ten times. The V call is TRBV10-3, the J call TRBJ1-1; D is unclear. The CDR3 totals 14 residues. Trimming cost V 4 bases and J 0 bases, with 9 bases left between them. Germline CDR1 is ENHRY and CDR2 is SYGVKD. Here the CDR3 DNA reads TGTGCCATCAGTGGATACAAGATGAACACTGAAGCTTTCTTT. Residues: CAISGYKMNTEAFF.

This clonotype was seen ten or more times. The chain is built from TRBV11-3 and TRBJ1-2; 12 bases map to TRBD1. CDR3 length: 18 amino acids. Germline V gives CDR1 SGHNT, CDR2 YENEEA. Losses at the gene ends were 5 bases for V and 10 bases for J; bases not matched to a gene: 20. The CDR3 spells CASSTGDRGRLRRESYTF. The DNA of the CDR3 is TGTGCCAGCAGCACGGGGGACAGGGGGCGACTTAGGAGGGAATCCTACACCTTC.

This clonotype has only a few counts. This chain joins TRBV7-9 and TRBJ2-7, with D possibly matching TRBD1 (6 bases). The V gene lost 4 bases and the J gene lost 6 bases, with 10 bases spanning the gap. There are 12 residues in the CDR3. Germline lookup yields CDR1 SEHNR and CDR2 FQNEAQ (reference sequence). CDR3 region: CASSYRVSEQYF. CDR3 bases: TGTGCCAGCAGCTACAGGGTTAGCGAGCAGTACTTC. Based on the CDR3 plus reference TRBV7-9 and TRBJ2-7, the full variable domain is DTGVSQNPRHKITKRGQNVTFRCDPISEHNRLYWYRQTLGQGPEFLTYFQNEAQLEKSRLLSDRFSAERPKGSFSTLEIQRTEQGDSAMYLCASSYRVSEQYFGPGTRLTVT.